This T cell receptor beta chain was recorded in a study of blood T cell repertoires in COVID-19 (dated by TCRdb to 2018 to 2020). As for the study more broadly: The collaborator samples originated in the United States, Italy and Spain and spanned the acute and convalescent phases of COVID-19. The material from the prospective study consisted of cDNA or gDNA derived from T cells, B-cell-depleted T cells, or PBMCs. The dataset comprised deeply sampled blood TCRbeta repertoires from subjects exposed to, actively infected with, or recovered from COVID-19. The repertoires were released in a freely available public database meant as a resource for research on the immune response to SARS-CoV-2. Samples came from the ongoing ImmuneRACE study (first 160 participants) plus 1,254 subjects from 6 global collaborators. Nearly every sample came with metadata listing a de-identified subject ID, COVID-19 status, age in years and sex. Where available, HLA class I and class II types were taken from metadata supplied by the sample provider and were not determined by assay-based typing. On the study overall, not on this receptor specifically: How much clinical and demographic metadata was included differed by source and by participant, and the metadata was provided uncurated.

The immunoSEQ Assay, a bias-controlled multiplex PCR, was used to amplify TCRbeta CDR3 regions from genomic DNA. From the authors' description of their analysis: The number of nucleated cells in each sample was estimated from the amplification of reference gene primers within the assay. To quantify the absolute abundance of each unique TCRbeta CDR3 rearrangement, sequence reads were collapsed and filtered. Productive Simpson clonality was computed per sample as the square root of Simpson's diversity index over productive rearrangements. TCRdb obtained this table from immuneACCESS and retained in-frame rearrangements with V and J assigned. These tables miss some clones; where compared with another copy, unresolved V genes account for less than half of the shortfall, and the remainder is unexplained. D and trimming were read from the DNA, whereas the V and J calls and clone size are those reported in that table. The sample records a few hundred thousand clones, roughly 87% of which are singletons. Less than 5% of the sample goes to the ten largest clones.

The CDR3 covers 15 residues, taking in both the cysteine and the phenylalanine. Only CDR3 DNA is held: 45 bases, read in frame from base 1. The germline V gene (reference sequence) specifies LGHDT as CDR1 and YNNKEL as CDR2. From V the trimming removes 6 bases and from J it removes 7 bases, while the gene matches leave 13 bases of the junction unaccounted for. Samples from volunteer blood donors who had recovered from COVID-19 were contributed by a second Seattle source. Whole blood was collected in K2EDTA tubes by collaborating institutions according to the institutions' own protocols. For TCRbeta analysis, collaborators shipped samples in one of three forms: frozen whole blood, isolated PBMCs, or DNA extracted from either of those sample types. In regard to this clone: There is no known antigen for this receptor. No per-base quality is available; no much larger clone lies one base away.

This receptor was taken from a woman aged 40 to 50 who had recovered from COVID-19. The sequenced material came from peripheral blood. This receptor chain uses TRBV3-1 (or the pseudogene TRBV3-2) and TRBJ2-7, with 9 bases in between that match TRBD2. The sequence in DNA is TGTGCCAGCAGTCGGGAAGGCGGGGGGGCAGGGGAGCAGTACTTC. Its protein product is CASSREGGGAGEQYF.